The present TCR beta chain was sequenced within a study of blood T cell repertoires in COVID-19 (TCRdb year 2020). Background for the entire study: Samples covering the acute and convalescent phases of COVID-19 were provided by collaborators in the United States, Italy and Spain. The prospective study material was composed of cDNA or gDNA derived from T cells, B-cell-depleted T cells, or PBMCs. The dataset comprised deeply sampled blood TCRbeta repertoires from subjects exposed to, actively infected with, or recovered from COVID-19. The repertoires were released in a freely available public database intended as a resource for research on the immune response to SARS-CoV-2. Samples came from the ongoing ImmuneRACE study (first 160 participants) plus 1,254 subjects from 6 global collaborators. The sample metadata nearly always contained a de-identified subject ID, COVID-19 status, age in years and sex. Where available, HLA class I and class II types were obtained from metadata supplied by the sample provider rather than from assay-based typing.

The CDR3 holds 14 amino acids from the cysteine to the phenylalanine. Only the CDR3 region is kept as DNA, spanning 42 bases read in frame from base 1. Sequences SEHNR (CDR1) and FQNEAQ (CDR2) are obtained from the germline V gene (reference sequence). Trimming takes 4 bases from V and 4 bases from J, and the germline ends sit 13 bases apart. TCRbeta CDR3 regions were amplified from genomic DNA using the immunoSEQ Assay, a bias-controlled multiplex PCR. For the original study's pipeline: The number of nucleated cells in each sample was estimated from the amplification of reference gene primers within the assay. To quantify the absolute abundance of each unique TCRbeta CDR3 rearrangement, sequence reads were collapsed and filtered. For each sample, productive Simpson clonality was calculated as the square root of Simpson's diversity index over productive rearrangements. Imported from immuneACCESS, the table was reduced by TCRdb to in-frame sequences with V and J called. These copies leave out some clones; in studies compared against another copy, an unresolved V gene accounts for under half, and the cause of the remainder is not known. That table gives V, J and clone size, and the DNA gave D and trimming. Present in this sample are over 150,000 clones, approximately 84% of which were seen just once. Of the sample, under 3.5% falls within the top ten clones.

In Seattle, one collaborating source enrolled patients while the infection was active and tracked those patients longitudinally over the course of disease. Whole blood was collected in K2EDTA tubes by collaborating institutions according to the institutions' own protocols. For TCRbeta analysis, collaborators shipped samples in one of three forms: frozen whole blood, isolated PBMCs, or DNA extracted from either of those sample types. The paper's findings and limits, for the study overall: How much clinical and demographic metadata was included differed by source and by participant, and the metadata was provided uncurated.

To note about this clone: The target of this receptor is not known. There are no base qualities to consult, and no much larger clone falls within one base.

The sequenced sample was peripheral blood. The chain couples TRBV7-9 to TRBJ2-5, with TRBD1 perhaps the D gene, on 5 matching bases. This clonotype was sampled from a woman older than 75 with COVID-19, enrolled during active disease. In nucleotide form, the sequence is TGTGCCAGCAGCTCAACAGGATTTGTAGAGACCCAGTACTTC. Its protein is CASSSTGFVETQYF.